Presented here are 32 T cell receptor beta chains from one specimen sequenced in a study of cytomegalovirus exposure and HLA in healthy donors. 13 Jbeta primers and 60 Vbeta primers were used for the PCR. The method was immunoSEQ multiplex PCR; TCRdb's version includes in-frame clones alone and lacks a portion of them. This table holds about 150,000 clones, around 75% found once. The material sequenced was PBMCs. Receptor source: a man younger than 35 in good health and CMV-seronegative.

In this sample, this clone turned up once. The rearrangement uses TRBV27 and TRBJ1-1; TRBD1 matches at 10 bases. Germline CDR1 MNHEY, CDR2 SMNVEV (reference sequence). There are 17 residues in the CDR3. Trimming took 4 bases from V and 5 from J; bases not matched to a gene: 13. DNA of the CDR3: TGTGCCAGCAGTTCAATACCGGACAGGGGGGAAGAAACTGAAGCTTTCTTT. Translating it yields CASSSIPDRGEETEAFF.

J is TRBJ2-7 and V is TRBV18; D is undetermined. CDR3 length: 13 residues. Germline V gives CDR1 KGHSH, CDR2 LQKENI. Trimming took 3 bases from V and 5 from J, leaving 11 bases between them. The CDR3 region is CASSPTPRNEQYF. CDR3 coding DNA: TGTGCCAGCTCACCTACCCCCAGAAACGAGCAGTACTTC.

CDR3 sequence reads: CASSSEGGNEQFF. CDR3 bases: TGTGCCAGCAGCTCAGAGGGCGGCAATGAGCAGTTCTTC. The chain employs TRBV9 and TRBJ2-1, with D perhaps TRBD2 (5 bases). The CDR3 contains 13 residues. V gave up 4 bases and J gave up 6 bases, with 11 bases separating them. Germline V gene data show CDR1 as SGDLS and CDR2 as YYNGEE.

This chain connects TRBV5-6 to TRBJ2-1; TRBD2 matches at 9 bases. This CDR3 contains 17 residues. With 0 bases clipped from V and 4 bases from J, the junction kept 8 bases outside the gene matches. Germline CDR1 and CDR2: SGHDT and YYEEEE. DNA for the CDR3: TGTGCCAGCAGCTTGGATTTCTCTAGCGGGATATACAATGAGCAGTTCTTC. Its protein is CASSLDFSSGIYNEQFF.

CDR3: CASSETAGNQPQHF. CDR3 DNA sequence: TGTGCCAGCAGTGAAACAGCTGGCAATCAGCCCCAGCATTTT. The chain couples TRBV2 to TRBJ1-5; D unresolved. V was clipped by 2 bases and J by 2 bases, with 7 bases between them. From germline, CDR1 is SNHLY and CDR2 FYNNEI. The CDR3 runs 14 residues.

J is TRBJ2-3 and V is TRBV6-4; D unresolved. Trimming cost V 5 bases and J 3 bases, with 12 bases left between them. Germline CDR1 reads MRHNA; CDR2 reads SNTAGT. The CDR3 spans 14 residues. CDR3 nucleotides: TGTGCCAGCAGTCGAGTCCCTTTTACAGATACGCAGTATTTT. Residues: CASSRVPFTDTQYF.

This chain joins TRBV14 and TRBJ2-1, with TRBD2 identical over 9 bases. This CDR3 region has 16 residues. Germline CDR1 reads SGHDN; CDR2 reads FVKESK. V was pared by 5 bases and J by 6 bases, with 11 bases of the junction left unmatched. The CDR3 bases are TGTGCCAGCAGCAAACTTGCGGGGGGGAGGGGCAATGAGCAGTTCTTC. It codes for CASSKLAGGRGNEQFF.

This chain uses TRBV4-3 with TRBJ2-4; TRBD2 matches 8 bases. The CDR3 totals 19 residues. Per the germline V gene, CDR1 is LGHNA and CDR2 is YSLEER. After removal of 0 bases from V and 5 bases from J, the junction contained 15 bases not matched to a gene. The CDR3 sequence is CASSQERLAGGGGQNIQYF. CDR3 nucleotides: TGCGCCAGCAGCCAAGAGAGGCTAGCGGGCGGAGGGGGGCAAAACATTCAGTACTTC.

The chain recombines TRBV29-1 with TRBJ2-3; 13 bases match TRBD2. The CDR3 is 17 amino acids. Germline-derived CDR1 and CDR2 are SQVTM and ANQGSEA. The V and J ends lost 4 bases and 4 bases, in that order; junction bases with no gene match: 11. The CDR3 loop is CSVGGLAGFNRADTQYF. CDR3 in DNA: TGCAGCGTTGGGGGACTAGCGGGATTTAATAGGGCAGATACGCAGTATTTT.

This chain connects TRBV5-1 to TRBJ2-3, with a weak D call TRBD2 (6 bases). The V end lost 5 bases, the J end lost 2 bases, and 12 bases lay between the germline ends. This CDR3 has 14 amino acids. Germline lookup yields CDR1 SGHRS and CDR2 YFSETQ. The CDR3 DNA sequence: TGCGCCAGCAGAGGAGGGAACCCCACAGATACGCAGTATTTT. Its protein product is CASRGGNPTDTQYF.

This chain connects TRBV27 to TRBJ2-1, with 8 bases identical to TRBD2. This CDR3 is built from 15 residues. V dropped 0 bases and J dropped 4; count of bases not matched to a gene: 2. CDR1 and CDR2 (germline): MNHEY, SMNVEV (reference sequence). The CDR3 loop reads CASSLSTSGYNEQFF. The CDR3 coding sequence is TGTGCCAGCAGTTTATCTACTAGCGGATACAATGAGCAGTTCTTC.

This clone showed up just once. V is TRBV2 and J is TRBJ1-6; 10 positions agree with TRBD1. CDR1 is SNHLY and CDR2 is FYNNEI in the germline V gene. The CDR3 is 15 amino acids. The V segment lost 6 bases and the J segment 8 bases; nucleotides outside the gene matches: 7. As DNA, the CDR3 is TGTGCCAGCAGAGACCCGGGACAGGGGTATTCACCCCTCCACTTT. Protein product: CASRDPGQGYSPLHF.

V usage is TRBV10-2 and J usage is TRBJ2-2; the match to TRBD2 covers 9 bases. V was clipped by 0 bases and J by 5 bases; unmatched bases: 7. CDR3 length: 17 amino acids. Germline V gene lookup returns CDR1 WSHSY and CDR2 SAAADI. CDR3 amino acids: CASSESRREGRTGELFF. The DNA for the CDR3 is TGCGCCAGCAGTGAGTCGCGGCGGGAGGGCCGGACCGGGGAGCTGTTTTTT.

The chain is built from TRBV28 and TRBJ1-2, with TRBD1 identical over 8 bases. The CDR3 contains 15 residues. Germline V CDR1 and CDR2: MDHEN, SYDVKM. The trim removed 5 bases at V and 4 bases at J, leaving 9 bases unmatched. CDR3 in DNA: TGTGCCAGCAGTCCCACTACAGGGGGGGGCTATGGCTACACCTTC. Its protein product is CASSPTTGGGYGYTF.

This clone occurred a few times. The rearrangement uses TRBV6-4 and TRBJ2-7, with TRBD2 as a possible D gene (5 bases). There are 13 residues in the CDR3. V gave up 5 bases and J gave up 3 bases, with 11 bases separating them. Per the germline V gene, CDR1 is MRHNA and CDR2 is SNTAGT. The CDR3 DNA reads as TGTGCCAGCAGTCCCGGACTGAGCTACGAGCAGTACTTC. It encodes CASSPGLSYEQYF.

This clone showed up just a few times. This chain's CDR3 is CAISPGGGDREQYF. The CDR3 DNA is TGTGCCATCAGTCCCGGGGGGGGTGACCGCGAGCAGTACTTC. This chain uses TRBV10-3 with TRBJ2-7, with 8 bases fitting TRBD2. Trimming cost V 5 bases and J 6 bases; bases outside gene matches: 9. CDR3 length equals 14 residues. Looked up from germline, CDR1 is ENHRY and CDR2 is SYGVKD.

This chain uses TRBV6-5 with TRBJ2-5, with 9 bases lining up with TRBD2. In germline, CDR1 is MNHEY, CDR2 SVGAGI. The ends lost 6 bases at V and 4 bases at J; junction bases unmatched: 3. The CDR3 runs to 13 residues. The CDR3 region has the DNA TGTGCCAGCAGAATAGCGGGAGCAGAGACCCAGTACTTC. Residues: CASRIAGAETQYF.

CDR3 sequence reads: CASRPSGPIQETQYF. The CDR3 nucleotides read TGTGCCAGCAGACCGAGCGGCCCTATCCAAGAGACCCAGTACTTC. This chain uses TRBV6-6 with TRBJ2-5; the D gene is possibly TRBD2 (5 bases). This CDR3 is built from 15 residues. Germline V lookup: CDR1 MNHNY, CDR2 SVGAGI (reference sequence). The V gene lost 6 bases and the J gene lost 1 base, with 15 bases spanning the gap.

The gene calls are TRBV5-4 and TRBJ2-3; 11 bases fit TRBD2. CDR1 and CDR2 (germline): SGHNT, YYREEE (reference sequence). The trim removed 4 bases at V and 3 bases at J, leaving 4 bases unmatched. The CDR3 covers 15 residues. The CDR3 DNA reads TGTGCCAGCAGCCCGAGGACTAGCGGGACAGATACGCAGTATTTT. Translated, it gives CASSPRTSGTDTQYF.

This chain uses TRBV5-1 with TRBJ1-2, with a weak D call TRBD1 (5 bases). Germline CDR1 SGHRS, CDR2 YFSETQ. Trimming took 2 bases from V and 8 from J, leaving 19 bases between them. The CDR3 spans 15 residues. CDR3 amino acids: CASSLIGADPKGYTF. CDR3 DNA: TGCGCCAGCAGCTTAATTGGGGCGGACCCAAAAGGCTACACCTTC.

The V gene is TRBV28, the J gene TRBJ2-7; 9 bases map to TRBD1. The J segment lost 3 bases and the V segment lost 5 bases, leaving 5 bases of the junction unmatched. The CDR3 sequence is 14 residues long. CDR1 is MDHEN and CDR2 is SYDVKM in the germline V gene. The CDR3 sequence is CASSPDRGDYEQYF. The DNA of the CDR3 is TGTGCCAGCAGTCCGGACAGGGGTGACTACGAGCAGTACTTC.

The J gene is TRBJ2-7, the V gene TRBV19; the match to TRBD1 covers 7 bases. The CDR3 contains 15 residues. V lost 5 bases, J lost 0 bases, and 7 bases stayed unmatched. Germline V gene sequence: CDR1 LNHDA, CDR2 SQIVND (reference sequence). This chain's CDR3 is CASSPQQGISYEQYF. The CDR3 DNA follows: TGTGCCAGTAGTCCACAACAGGGGATCTCCTACGAGCAGTACTTC. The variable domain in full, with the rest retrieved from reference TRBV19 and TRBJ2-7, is DGGITQSPKYLFRKEGQNVTLSCEQNLNHDAMYWYRQDPGQGLRLIYYSQIVNDFQKGDIAEGYSVSREKKESFPLTVTSAQKNPTAFYLCASSPQQGISYEQYFGPGTRLTVT.

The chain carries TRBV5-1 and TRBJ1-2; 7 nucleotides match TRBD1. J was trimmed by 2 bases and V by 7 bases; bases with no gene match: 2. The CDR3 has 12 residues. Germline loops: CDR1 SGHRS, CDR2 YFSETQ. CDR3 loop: CASSGQNYGYTF. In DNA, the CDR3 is TGCGCCAGCTCGGGACAGAACTATGGCTACACCTTC. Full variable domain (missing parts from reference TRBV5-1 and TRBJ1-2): KAGVTQTPRYLIKTRGQQVTLSCSPISGHRSVSWYQQTPGQGLQFLFEYFSETQRNKGNFPGRFSGRQFSNSRSEMNVSTLELGDSALYLCASSGQNYGYTFGSGTRLTVV.

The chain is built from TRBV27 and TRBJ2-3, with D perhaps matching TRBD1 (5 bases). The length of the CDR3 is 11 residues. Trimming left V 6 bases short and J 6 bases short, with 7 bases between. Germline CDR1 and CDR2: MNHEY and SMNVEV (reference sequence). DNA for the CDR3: TGTGCCAGCAGCTCAGGGGATACGCAGTATTTT. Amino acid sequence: CASSSGDTQYF.

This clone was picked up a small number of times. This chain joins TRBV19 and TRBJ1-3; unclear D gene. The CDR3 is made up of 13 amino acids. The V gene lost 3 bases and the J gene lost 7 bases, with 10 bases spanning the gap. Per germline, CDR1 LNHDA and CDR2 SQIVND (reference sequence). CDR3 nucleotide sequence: TGTGCCAGTAGTATGAGAGGTGGGAACACCATATATTTT. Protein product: CASSMRGGNTIYF.

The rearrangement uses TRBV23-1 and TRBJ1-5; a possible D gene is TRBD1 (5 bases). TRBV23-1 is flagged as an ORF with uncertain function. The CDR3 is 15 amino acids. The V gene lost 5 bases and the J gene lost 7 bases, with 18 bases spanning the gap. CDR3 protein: CASSGMGQGYQPQHF. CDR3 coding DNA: TGCGCCAGCAGTGGTATGGGGCAGGGCTACCAGCCCCAGCATTTT.

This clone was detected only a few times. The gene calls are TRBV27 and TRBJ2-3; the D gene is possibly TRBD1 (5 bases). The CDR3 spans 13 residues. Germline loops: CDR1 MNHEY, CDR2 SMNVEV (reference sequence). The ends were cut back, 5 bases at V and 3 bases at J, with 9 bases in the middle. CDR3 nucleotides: TGTGCCAGCAGTCCTCGACAGACAGATACGCAGTATTTT. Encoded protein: CASSPRQTDTQYF.

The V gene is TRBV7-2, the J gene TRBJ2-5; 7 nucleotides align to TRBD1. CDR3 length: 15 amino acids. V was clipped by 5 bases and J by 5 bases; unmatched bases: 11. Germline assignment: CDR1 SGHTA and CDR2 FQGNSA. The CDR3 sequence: CASSRNQGVGETQYF. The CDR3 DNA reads TGTGCCAGCAGCCGAAACCAGGGGGTTGGGGAGACCCAGTACTTC.

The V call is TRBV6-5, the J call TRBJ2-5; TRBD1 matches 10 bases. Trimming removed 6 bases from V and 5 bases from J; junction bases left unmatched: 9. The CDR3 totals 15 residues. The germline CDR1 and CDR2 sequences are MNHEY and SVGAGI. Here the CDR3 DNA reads TGTGCCAGCAGCCTAAGAGGACAGGGGGTTGAGACCCAGTACTTC. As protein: CASSLRGQGVETQYF.

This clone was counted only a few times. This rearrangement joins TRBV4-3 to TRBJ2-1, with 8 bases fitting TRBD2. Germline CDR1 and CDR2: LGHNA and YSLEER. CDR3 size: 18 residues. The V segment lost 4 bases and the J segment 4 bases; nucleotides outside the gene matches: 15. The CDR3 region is CASSLLTPTSGAYNEQFF. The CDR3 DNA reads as TGCGCCAGCAGCCTCCTCACCCCCACTAGCGGAGCATACAATGAGCAGTTCTTC.

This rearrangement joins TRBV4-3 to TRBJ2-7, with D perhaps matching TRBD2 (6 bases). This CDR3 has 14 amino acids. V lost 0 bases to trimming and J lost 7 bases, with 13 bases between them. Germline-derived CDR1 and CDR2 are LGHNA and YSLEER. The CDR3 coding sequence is TGCGCCAGCAGCCAAGAAAGCGGGCCTGGGGAGCAGTACTTC. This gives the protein CASSQESGPGEQYF.

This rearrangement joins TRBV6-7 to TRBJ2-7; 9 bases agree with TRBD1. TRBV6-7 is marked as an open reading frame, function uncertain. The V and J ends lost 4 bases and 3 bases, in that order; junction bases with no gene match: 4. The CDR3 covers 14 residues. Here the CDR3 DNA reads TGTGCCAGCAGTTTACAGGGGGCGCGCTACGAGCAGTACTTC. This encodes CASSLQGARYEQYF.